This T cell receptor beta chain was retrieved from a study of liver allograft versus peripheral blood T cells (dated by TCRdb to the early 2020s). About the investigation overall: In liver transplant recipients, the study looked at T cell receptor repertoires in the peripheral blood and set them against the repertoires found within the transplanted livers.

The CDR3 numbers 11 residues from cysteine through phenylalanine. This entry keeps only the CDR3 DNA: 33 bases, framed from base 1. Trimming costs V 8 bases and J 2 bases, and their ends lie 6 bases apart. CDR1 and CDR2 (LNHDA, SQIVND) derive from the germline V gene (reference sequence). This clonotype came up many times. The antigen it binds to is not known. No much larger clone exists at a distance of one base, and base qualities are not known. This sample was sequenced with an Illumina MiSeq. TCRdb passed the public sequencing reads through fastp at Q25 and MiXCR, retaining productive beta sequences. For every CDR3 protein sequence, its rows merge into one entry that carries the most common genes and DNA. Here the sample has about 6,500 distinct CDR3 sequences; around 18% occur a single time. The biggest ten clones account for 45% to 65% of the sample. Overall study outcomes, separate from this receptor: According to the report, the T cell receptor repertoires detected in peripheral blood were different from the repertoires found inside liver allografts.

This TCR was sampled from a human patient who had a liver transplant. In transplant recipients, some T cells may be of donor rather than host origin. The V and J genes are TRBV19 and TRBJ1-2, with the D gene not clear enough to name. The CDR3 here reads CASLWNYGYTF. The bases are TGTGCCAGTCTCTGGAACTATGGCTACACCTTC. With the portions outside the CDR3 filled from the reference TRBV19 and TRBJ1-2 genes, the complete variable region becomes DGGITQSPKYLFRKEGQNVTLSCEQNLNHDAMYWYRQDPGQGLRLIYYSQIVNDFQKGDIAEGYSVSREKKESFPLTVTSAQKNPTAFYLCASLWNYGYTFGSGTRLTVV.